Shown below are 9 T cell receptor beta chains from a single sample sequenced in a study of shared clonotypes between healthy human individuals. Assay used: immunoSEQ multiplex PCR; TCRdb lists only in-frame clones, some missing. This sample yields some 2.1 million clones, of which just under 95% are seen a single time; about 1.1% belongs to the top ten. Positively selected for CCR7, the CD45RO-negative cells used as naive CD8 cells excluded terminally differentiated effector memory CD45RA+ cells. The sample taken for sequencing was naive CD8+ T cells sorted from blood. All receptors come from a man aged 18 to 29 in good health.

The chain joins TRBV5-4 to TRBJ2-7; no firm D call. Germline CDR1 reads SGHNT; CDR2 reads YYREEE (reference sequence). This CDR3 has 13 amino acids. Deletions cut 3 bases from V and 6 bases from J, with 13 bases between. The CDR3 spells CASSSESAPEQYF. CDR3 bases: TGTGCCAGCAGCTCGGAATCGGCCCCCGAGCAGTACTTC.

The V and J genes are TRBV12-5 and TRBJ2-1; D possibly corresponds to TRBD1 (5 bases). CDR3 length: 17 residues. Trimming shortened V by 0 bases and J by 4 bases, and 16 bases separated the two germline ends. Germline V gene data show CDR1 as LGHNT and CDR2 as FRNRAP. The CDR3 loop reads CASGLVVQGQGYNEQFF. CDR3 nucleotide sequence: TGTGCTAGTGGTTTGGTCGTACAAGGGCAGGGTTACAATGAGCAGTTCTTC.

The chain uses TRBV7-2 and TRBJ2-1; TRBD2 matches 14 bases. The CDR3 sequence is 15 residues long. Germline values: CDR1 SGHTA, CDR2 FQGNSA. J gave up 9 bases and V 5 bases, and 6 bases lay outside the gene matches. DNA for the CDR3: TGTGCCAGCAGCCCAGGACTAGCGGGAGGTCGTGAGCAGTTCTTC. It yields the protein CASSPGLAGGREQFF.

Worth noting for this clone: This specimen includes other DNA sequences encoding the same CDR3. The chain recombines TRBV19 with TRBJ2-7; 11 nucleotides agree with TRBD2. CDR3 length: 14 amino acids. Germline V lookup: CDR1 LNHDA, CDR2 SQIVND (reference sequence). The J segment lost 4 bases and the V segment lost 5 bases, leaving 4 bases of the junction unmatched. CDR3 DNA sequence: TGTGCCAGTAGTGTCCTAGCGGGGGGATACGAGCAGTACTTC. Translation gives CASSVLAGGYEQYF.

Details on this clone: The same CDR3 can be traced to other DNA sequences in this sample. The chain has TRBV27 and TRBJ2-7, with a tentative D call TRBD2 (6 bases). CDR1 is MNHEY and CDR2 is SMNVEV in the germline V gene (reference sequence). Trimming shortened V by 3 bases and J by 1 base, and 10 bases separated the two germline ends. This CDR3 contains 14 residues. The CDR3 nucleotides read TGTGCCAGCAGTTTGACGGGAGAGTCCTACGAGCAGTACTTC. This sequence encodes CASSLTGESYEQYF.

Comment on this clone: The sample holds other DNA sequences that translate to the same CDR3. V gene TRBV6-5 combines with J gene TRBJ2-7; D is unclear. Germline loops: CDR1 MNHEY, CDR2 SVGAGI. V lost 0 bases and J lost 4, with 7 bases in between. The CDR3 length is 13 residues. The CDR3 DNA follows: TGTGCCAGCAGTTACTCGTTGGATTACGAGCAGTACTTC. Its translation: CASSYSLDYEQYF.

The chain carries TRBV6-5 and TRBJ2-1, with D unclear. Trimming took off 2 bases at V and 9 bases at J, with 11 bases between the two ends. Germline CDR1 MNHEY, CDR2 SVGAGI. This CDR3 has 13 residues. CDR3 amino acids: CASSYPGYVEQFF. The DNA for the CDR3 is TGTGCCAGCAGTTACCCTGGGTATGTTGAGCAGTTCTTC.

The chain joins TRBV7-9 to TRBJ1-4; D is unclear. The CDR3 totals 13 residues. Germline CDR1 and CDR2: SEHNR and FQNEAQ (reference sequence). Between the trimmed V and J ends, which lost 4 bases and 7 bases, there was a span of 10 bases. The DNA for the CDR3 is TGTGCCAGCAGCTCGACCGGGGTTGAAAAACTGTTTTTT. It encodes CASSSTGVEKLFF.

V usage is TRBV9 and J usage is TRBJ2-3, with D perhaps given as TRBD1 or TRBD2 (6 bases each). Trimming stripped 4 bases from V and 0 bases from J, with 12 bases between. The length of the CDR3 is 15 residues. Germline loops: CDR1 SGDLS, CDR2 YYNGEE. The CDR3 protein is CASSREGGSTDTQYF. CDR3 coding DNA: TGTGCCAGCAGCCGCGAGGGGGGCAGCACAGATACGCAGTATTTT.